This T cell receptor beta chain is from a study of blood T cell repertoires in COVID-19. The overall study: The United States, Italy and Spain were the sources of the acute and convalescent COVID-19 samples. Nucleic acid was either cDNA or gDNA, and it came from T cells, B-cell-depleted T cells, or PBMCs.

V was cut by 1 base and J by 9 bases, with 13 bases left in between. The CDR3 has 14 residues. From germline, CDR1 is SGHTA and CDR2 FQGNSA. Method: immunoSEQ multiplex PCR; TCRdb's copy keeps in-frame clones and lacks some. Of 65,000 to 70,000 clones listed, around nine tenths are singletons. The sequenced sample consisted of peripheral blood. The origin of this receptor is an elderly woman with acute or convalescent COVID-19. The chain carries TRBV7-2 and TRBJ1-5, with D uncertain. Here the CDR3 reads CASSLDRGGWPQHF. CDR3 nucleotide sequence: TGTGCCAGCAGCTTAGACCGTGGAGGATGGCCCCAGCATTTT. Drawing the rest from reference TRBV7-2 and TRBJ1-5, the complete variable domain is GAGVSQSPSNKVTEKGKDVELRCDPISGHTALYWYRQSLGQGLEFLIYFQGNSAPDKSGLPSDRFSAERTGGSVSTLTIQRTQQEDSAVYLCASSLDRGGWPQHFGDGTRLSIL.